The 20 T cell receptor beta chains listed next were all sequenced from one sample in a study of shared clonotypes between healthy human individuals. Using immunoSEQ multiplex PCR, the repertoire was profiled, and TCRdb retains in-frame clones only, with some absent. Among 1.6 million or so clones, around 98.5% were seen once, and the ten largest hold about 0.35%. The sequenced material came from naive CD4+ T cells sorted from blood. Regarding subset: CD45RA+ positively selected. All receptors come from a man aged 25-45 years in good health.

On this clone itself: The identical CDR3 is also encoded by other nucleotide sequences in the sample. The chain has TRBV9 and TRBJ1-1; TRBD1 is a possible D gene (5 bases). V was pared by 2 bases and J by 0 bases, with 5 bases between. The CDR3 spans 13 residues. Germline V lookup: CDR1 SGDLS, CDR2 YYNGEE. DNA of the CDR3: TGTGCCAGCAGCGTGGACATGAACACTGAAGCTTTCTTT. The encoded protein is CASSVDMNTEAFF.

The CDR3 nucleotides are TGTGCCAGCAGCTCATGGGCACTTGGTGCTTACGAGCAGTACTTC. This sequence encodes CASSSWALGAYEQYF. The V gene is TRBV28, the J gene TRBJ2-7; D is unresolved. The V gene's germline CDR1 is MDHEN and CDR2 SYDVKM. Deletions cut 6 bases from V and 4 bases from J, with 19 bases between. The CDR3 is 15 amino acids.

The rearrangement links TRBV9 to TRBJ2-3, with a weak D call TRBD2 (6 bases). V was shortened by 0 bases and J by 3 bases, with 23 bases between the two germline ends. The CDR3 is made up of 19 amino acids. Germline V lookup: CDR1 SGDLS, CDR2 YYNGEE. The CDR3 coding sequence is TGTGCCAGCAGCGTAGGTAGCGGAGGAGGACCCCCGGGGACAGATACGCAGTATTTT. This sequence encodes CASSVGSGGGPPGTDTQYF. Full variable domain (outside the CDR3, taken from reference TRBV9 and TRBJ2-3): DSGVTQTPKHLITATGQRVTLRCSPRSGDLSVYWYQQSLDQGLQFLIQYYNGEERAKGNILERFSAQQFPDLHSELNLSSLELGDSALYFCASSVGSGGGPPGTDTQYFGPGTRLTVL.

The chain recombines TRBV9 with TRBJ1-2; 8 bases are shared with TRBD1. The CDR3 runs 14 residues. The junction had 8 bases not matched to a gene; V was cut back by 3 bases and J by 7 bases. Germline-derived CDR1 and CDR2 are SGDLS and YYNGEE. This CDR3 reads CASSAQTGDSGYTF. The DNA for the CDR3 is TGTGCCAGCAGCGCTCAGACAGGGGACAGTGGCTACACCTTC.

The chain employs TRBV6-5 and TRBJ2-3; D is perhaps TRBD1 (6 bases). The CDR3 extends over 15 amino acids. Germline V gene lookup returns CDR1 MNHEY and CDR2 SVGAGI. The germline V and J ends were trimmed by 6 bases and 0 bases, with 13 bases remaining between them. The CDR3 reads CASRPRTASTDTQYF. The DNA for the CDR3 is TGTGCCAGCAGGCCCCGGACAGCTAGCACAGATACGCAGTATTTT.

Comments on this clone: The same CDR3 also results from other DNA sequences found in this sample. The CDR3 protein is CSASGTYGYTF. CDR3 bases: TGCAGTGCTAGTGGGACCTATGGCTACACCTTC. The chain combines TRBV20-1 with TRBJ1-2, with D possibly matching TRBD1 (5 bases). V was cut by 3 bases and J by 4 bases, with 6 bases left in between. Germline V lookup: CDR1 DFQATT, CDR2 SNEGSKA (reference sequence). This CDR3 spans 11 amino acids.

CDR3 region: CASSLRRAGRGDEQYF. The CDR3 nucleotides read TGTGCCAGCAGCTTGAGAAGGGCAGGGAGAGGTGACGAGCAGTACTTC. The chain has TRBV5-4 and TRBJ2-7; D tentatively fits TRBD1 or TRBD2 (5 bases each). Trimming removed 1 base at V and 5 bases at J, with 19 bases between. Germline CDR1 is SGHNT and CDR2 is YYREEE (reference sequence). The CDR3 is made up of 16 amino acids.

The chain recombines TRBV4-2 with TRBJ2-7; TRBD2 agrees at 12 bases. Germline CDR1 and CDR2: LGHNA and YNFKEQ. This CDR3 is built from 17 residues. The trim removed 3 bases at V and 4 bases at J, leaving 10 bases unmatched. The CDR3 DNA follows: TGTGCCAGCAGCCAGCGGCTAGCGGGAGGGCCCTCGTACGAGCAGTACTTC. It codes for CASSQRLAGGPSYEQYF.

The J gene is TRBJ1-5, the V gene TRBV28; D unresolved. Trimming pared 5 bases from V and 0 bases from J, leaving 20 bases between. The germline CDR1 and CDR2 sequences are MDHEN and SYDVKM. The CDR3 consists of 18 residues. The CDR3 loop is CASSPLAGNTYSNQPQHF. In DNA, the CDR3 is TGTGCCAGCAGTCCCCTGGCGGGGAACACGTATAGCAATCAGCCCCAGCATTTT.

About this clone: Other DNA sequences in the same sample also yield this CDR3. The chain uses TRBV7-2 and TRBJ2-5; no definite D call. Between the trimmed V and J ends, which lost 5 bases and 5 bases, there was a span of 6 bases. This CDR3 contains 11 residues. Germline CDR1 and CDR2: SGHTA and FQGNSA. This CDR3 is CASSTVETQYF. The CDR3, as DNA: TGTGCCAGCAGCACTGTTGAGACCCAGTACTTC. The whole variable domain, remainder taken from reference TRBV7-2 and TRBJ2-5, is GAGVSQSPSNKVTEKGKDVELRCDPISGHTALYWYRQSLGQGLEFLIYFQGNSAPDKSGLPSDRFSAERTGGSVSTLTIQRTQQEDSAVYLCASSTVETQYFGPGTRLLVL.

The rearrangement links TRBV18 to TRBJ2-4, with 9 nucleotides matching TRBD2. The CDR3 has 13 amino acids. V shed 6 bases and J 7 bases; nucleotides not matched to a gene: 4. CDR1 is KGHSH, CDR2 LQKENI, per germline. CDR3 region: CASSPGTSNIQYF. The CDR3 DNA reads TGTGCCAGCTCCCCCGGGACTAGCAACATTCAGTACTTC.

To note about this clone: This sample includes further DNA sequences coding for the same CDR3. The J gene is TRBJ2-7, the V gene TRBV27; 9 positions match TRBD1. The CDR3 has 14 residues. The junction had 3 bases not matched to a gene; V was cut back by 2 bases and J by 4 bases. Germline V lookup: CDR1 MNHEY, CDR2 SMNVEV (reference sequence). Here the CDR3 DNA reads TGTGCCAGCAGTTTAGACAGGGGGAGGTACGAGCAGTACTTC. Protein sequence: CASSLDRGRYEQYF.

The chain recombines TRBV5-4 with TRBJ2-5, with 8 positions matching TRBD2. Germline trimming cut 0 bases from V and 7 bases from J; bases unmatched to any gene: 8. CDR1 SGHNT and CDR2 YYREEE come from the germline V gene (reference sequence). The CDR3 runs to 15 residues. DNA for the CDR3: TGTGCCAGCAGCTTGGACGGGAGGGCTAGAGGGACCCAGTACTTC. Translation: CASSLDGRARGTQYF.

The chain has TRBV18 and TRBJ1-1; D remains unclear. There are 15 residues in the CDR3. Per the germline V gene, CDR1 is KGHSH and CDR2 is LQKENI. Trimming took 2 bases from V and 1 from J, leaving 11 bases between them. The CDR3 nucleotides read TGTGCCAGCTCACCAGGGTCGTCAGGGAACACTGAAGCTTTCTTT. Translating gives CASSPGSSGNTEAFF.

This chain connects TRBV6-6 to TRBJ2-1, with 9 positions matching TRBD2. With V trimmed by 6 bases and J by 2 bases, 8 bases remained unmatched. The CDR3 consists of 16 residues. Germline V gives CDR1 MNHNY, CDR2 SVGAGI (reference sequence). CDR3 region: CASSSPGLAAYNEQFF. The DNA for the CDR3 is TGTGCCAGCAGCTCTCCGGGACTAGCAGCCTACAATGAGCAGTTCTTC.

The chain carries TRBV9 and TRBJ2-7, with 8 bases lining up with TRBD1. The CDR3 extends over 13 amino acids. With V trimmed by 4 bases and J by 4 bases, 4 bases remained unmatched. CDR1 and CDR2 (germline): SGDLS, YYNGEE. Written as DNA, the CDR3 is TGTGCCAGCAGCATCCGACAGGGGTACGAGCAGTACTTC. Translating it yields CASSIRQGYEQYF.

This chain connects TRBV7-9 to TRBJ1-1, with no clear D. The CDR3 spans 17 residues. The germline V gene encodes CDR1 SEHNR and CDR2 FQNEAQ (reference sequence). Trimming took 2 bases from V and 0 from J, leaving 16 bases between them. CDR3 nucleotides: TGTGCCAGCAGCTTACTTGGCAGATCGGGGTTGAACACTGAAGCTTTCTTT. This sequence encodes CASSLLGRSGLNTEAFF.

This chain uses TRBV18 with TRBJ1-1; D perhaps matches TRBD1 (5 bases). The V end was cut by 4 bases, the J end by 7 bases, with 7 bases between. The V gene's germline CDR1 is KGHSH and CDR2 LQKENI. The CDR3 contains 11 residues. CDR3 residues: CASSLTGEAFF. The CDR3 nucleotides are TGTGCCAGCTCACTCACAGGTGAAGCTTTCTTT.

CDR3 nucleotides: TGTGCCAGCAGTTTAAAGAGGACTAGCGGAGTTCAAGAGACCCAGTACTTC. This sequence encodes CASSLKRTSGVQETQYF. V is TRBV27 and J is TRBJ2-5; TRBD2 agrees at 10 bases. There are 17 residues in the CDR3. V shed 2 bases, J shed 2 bases, and the junction held 8 bases outside the gene matches. Looked up from germline, CDR1 is MNHEY and CDR2 is SMNVEV (reference sequence).

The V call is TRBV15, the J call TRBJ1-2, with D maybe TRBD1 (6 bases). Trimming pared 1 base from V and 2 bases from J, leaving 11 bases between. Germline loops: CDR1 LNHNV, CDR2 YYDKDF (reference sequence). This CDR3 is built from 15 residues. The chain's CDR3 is CATSRAGDTNYGYTF. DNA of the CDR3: TGTGCCACCAGCAGAGCTGGGGACACAAACTATGGCTACACCTTC.